Listed here are 21 T cell receptor beta chains from one sample, sequenced in a study of T cells in women clearing cervical HPV infection. Libraries were prepared by immunoSEQ multiplex PCR; TCRdb keeps only in-frame clonotypes and omits some of them. Recorded here are 14,000 or so clones; the top ten clones represent less than 25%. The source material was blood buffy coat. These receptors originate from a woman aged 18-70 years with a cervical HPV16 infection that either progressed to CIN3+ or cleared (not recorded which).

In the case of this clone: Coverage ceases 3 residues before the CDR3 finishes, and the germline J gene fills in the end. The chain couples TRBV7-9 to TRBJ2-1, with TRBD2 matching over 9 bases. CDR3 length: 14 amino acids. The V gene's germline CDR1 is SEHNR and CDR2 FQNEAQ (reference sequence). The V gene end was trimmed by 5 bases and the J gene end by 6 bases; junction bases not matched to a gene: 5. The CDR3: CASSRAGGSNEQFF. The CDR3 DNA, read in part, is TGTGCCAGCAGCCGAGCGGGGGGAAGCAATGAG.

A note on this clone: The CDR3 is cut off 3 residues early in the read; its end comes from the germline J gene. This chain connects TRBV7-6 to TRBJ2-4, with 8 bases that match TRBD1. The CDR3 sequence is 13 residues long. From germline, CDR1 is SGHVS and CDR2 FNYEAQ. CDR3 sequence: CASSQGARWGQYF. CDR3 bases read: TGTGCCAGCAGCCAGGGGGCCCGTTGGGGT.

On this clone: The sequence runs out 3 residues before the end of the CDR3; the remainder is reconstructed from the germline J gene. The gene calls are TRBV5-4 and TRBJ2-5; a possible D gene is TRBD1 (5 bases). Trimming shortened V by 1 base and J by 5 bases, and 9 bases separated the two germline ends. Germline loops: CDR1 SGHNT, CDR2 YYREEE (reference sequence). This CDR3 has 13 amino acids. The CDR3 DNA, read in part, is TGTGCCAGCAGCTTGAGGGGTGTGGAGACC. It specifies CASSLRGVET. The whole CDR3 is CASSLRGVETQYF.

A remark on this clone: The read halts 3 residues ahead of the CDR3 end, with the missing end drawn from the germline J gene. The V call is TRBV19, the J call TRBJ2-5, with TRBD2 matching 11 bases. Germline lookup yields CDR1 LNHDA and CDR2 SQIVND (reference sequence). The CDR3 is 16 amino acids. Trimming at V came to 5 bases and at J to 4 bases, leaving 9 bases not matched to a gene. CDR3 bases read: TGTGCCAGTAGTCCCTATAGCGGGGGGGACCGAGAGACC. Amino acids: CASSPYSGGDRET. The CDR3 as a whole reads CASSPYSGGDRETQYF.

Note on this clone: The sequence runs out 3 residues before the end of the CDR3; the remainder is reconstructed from the germline J gene. J is TRBJ1-2 and V is TRBV6-2 or TRBV6-3; TRBD1 matches at 10 bases. The CDR3 is 15 amino acids. Germline lookup yields CDR1 MNHEY and CDR2 SVGEGT. The sequenced part of the CDR3 DNA is TGTGCCAGCGCCTTAGGACAGGGGGGACCAGATACC. Its protein is CASALGQGGPDT. The CDR3, in full, reads CASALGQGGPDTYTF.

On this clone: The CDR3 is cut off 3 residues early in the read; its end comes from the germline J gene. The V and J genes are TRBV2 and TRBJ2-4; 8 bases are a match to TRBD1. This CDR3 is built from 15 residues. After removal of 3 bases from V and 6 bases from J, the junction contained 7 bases not matched to a gene. CDR1 SNHLY and CDR2 FYNNEI come from the germline V gene. Incomplete CDR3 DNA: TGTGCCAGCAGTGATCAGGGGGCGGTCGGAAACATT. This translates into CASSDQGAVGNI. The entire CDR3 protein is CASSDQGAVGNIQYF.

With respect to this clone: The observed sequence ends 3 residues before the CDR3 terminus, with the missing tail filled in from the germline J gene. The rearrangement links TRBV5-4 to TRBJ2-3, with D possibly TRBD1 on 5 matching bases. CDR3 length equals 13 residues. Germline loops: CDR1 SGHNT, CDR2 YYREEE (reference sequence). Incomplete CDR3 DNA: TGTGCCAGCAGCCGGACACCTGAAGAGACG. This codes for CASSRTPEET. In full, the CDR3 is CASSRTPEETQYF.

The covered CDR3 bases are TGTGCCAGCACCTACACCGGACAGGGGAATGAAAAG. Translating it yields CASTYTGQGNEK. Given in full, the CDR3 is CASTYTGQGNEKLFF. The chain recombines TRBV7-9 with TRBJ2-2; 9 bases are shared with TRBD1. The read finishes 3 residues shy of the CDR3 end, and the germline J gene is used to complete it. Germline V gene data show CDR1 as SEHNR and CDR2 as FQNEAQ (reference sequence). The length of the CDR3 is 15 residues.

With regard to this clone: The DNA ends 3 residues before the CDR3 does, and the rest of the CDR3 is filled in from the germline J gene. The chain recombines TRBV7-9 with TRBJ2-1; D gene unclear. This CDR3 spans 15 amino acids. Trimming shortened V by 5 bases and J by 0 bases, and 11 bases separated the two germline ends. Germline CDR1 and CDR2: SEHNR and FQNEAQ (reference sequence). The part of the CDR3 DNA that was read is TGTGCCAGCAGCCGCGACTGGAGCTCCTACAATGAG. Translated: CASSRDWSSYNE. The whole CDR3 protein reads CASSRDWSSYNEQFF.

Concerning this clone itself: Sequence at one end of the junction differs from germline and may be a read error. With the read ending 3 residues before the CDR3 end, the germline J gene is used to fill in that end. V and J are TRBV4-2 and TRBJ2-5; TRBD2 agrees at 11 bases. Germline V CDR1 and CDR2: LGHNA, YNFKEQ. This CDR3 is built from 18 residues. The covered CDR3 bases are TGCGCCAGCAGCCAAGATATTAGCCTAGCGGGGGGACAAGAGACC. It translates to CASSQDISLAGGQET. The CDR3 in full is CASSQDISLAGGQETQYF.

The sequenced CDR3 bases are TGCGCCAGCAGCGATCGAGGGAACACCGGGGAG. It specifies CASSDRGNTGE. Given in full, the CDR3 is CASSDRGNTGELFF. The chain recombines TRBV4-1 with TRBJ2-2; D is undetermined. The read ends 3 residues before the CDR3 terminus; that terminus is restored from the germline J gene. Per germline, CDR1 MGHRA and CDR2 YSYEKL. The CDR3 length is 14 residues. The ends were cut back, 5 bases at V and 1 base at J, with 8 bases in the middle.

Turning to this clone: The CDR3 extends 3 residues past the end of the read, so its final part is completed from the germline J gene. This sequence joins TRBV7-9 and TRBJ2-2; D possibly corresponds to TRBD1 (6 bases). This CDR3 contains 15 residues. CDR1 and CDR2 from the germline V gene are SEHNR and FQNEAQ (reference sequence). CDR3 bases read: TGTGCCAGCAGCTCCGACAGGTTTGGCAATGAAAAG. Amino acid sequence: CASSSDRFGNEK. The entire CDR3 is CASSSDRFGNEKLFF.

A remark on this clone: The read ends 3 residues early relative to the CDR3; the germline J gene fills the gap. The chain is built from TRBV7-9 and TRBJ1-5; tentatively, D is TRBD1 (6 bases). There are 13 residues in the CDR3. Trimming removed 7 bases from V and 3 bases from J, with 10 bases in between. Germline V gene sequence: CDR1 SEHNR, CDR2 FQNEAQ (reference sequence). The CDR3 protein is CASNRQANQPQHF. Partial CDR3 DNA: TGTGCCAGCAATAGACAGGCCAATCAGCCC.

Concerning this clone: Sequencing ends 3 residues short of the CDR3 end; the germline J gene provides the rest. The chain is built from TRBV19 and TRBJ1-2; no clear D gene. Germline lookup yields CDR1 LNHDA and CDR2 SQIVND (reference sequence). This CDR3 comprises 15 residues. The covered CDR3 bases are TGTGCCAGTAGTATAGACAGGTCTACCTACAATGAC. This sequence encodes CASSIDRSTYND. The complete CDR3 protein is CASSIDRSTYNDYTF.

With respect to this clone: With the read ending 3 residues before the CDR3 end, the germline J gene is used to fill in that end. V gene TRBV5-1 combines with J gene TRBJ2-1; the match to TRBD1 covers 8 bases. Germline V CDR1 and CDR2: SGHRS, YFSETQ. The CDR3 extends over 14 amino acids. After removal of 3 bases from V and 7 bases from J, the junction contained 6 bases not matched to a gene. Partial CDR3 DNA: TGCGCCAGCAGCTGGAGACAGGGGACAAATGAG. Translating gives CASSWRQGTNE. The whole CDR3 is CASSWRQGTNEQFF.

Concerning this clone: The CDR3 is cut off 3 residues early in the read; its end comes from the germline J gene. The gene calls are TRBV2 and TRBJ2-6, with D possibly TRBD1 on 6 matching bases. The CDR3 extends over 14 amino acids. The germline gives CDR1 SNHLY, CDR2 FYNNEI. With 7 bases removed from V and 4 bases from J, the gap between germline ends came to 11 bases. The CDR3 bases that were read are TGTGCCAGCACTCAGGGGACCGGGGCCAACGTC. This gives the protein CASTQGTGANV. The CDR3 as a whole reads CASTQGTGANVLTF.

A remark on this clone: The observed sequence ends 3 residues before the CDR3 terminus, with the missing tail filled in from the germline J gene. The chain uses TRBV4-2 and TRBJ1-6; D possibly corresponds to TRBD1 (5 bases). The germline V and J ends were trimmed by 2 bases and 3 bases, with 11 bases remaining between them. CDR1 is LGHNA, CDR2 YNFKEQ, per germline. This CDR3 has 16 residues. The covered CDR3 bases are TGTGCCAGCAGCCAAACGACGGGGGGCTATAATTCACCC. Translation: CASSQTTGGYNSP. The CDR3 as a whole reads CASSQTTGGYNSPLHF.

With respect to this clone: The read ends 3 residues shy of where the CDR3 ends; the end is completed using the germline J gene. The chain links TRBV2 to TRBJ1-2; 9 bases agree with TRBD1. Germline CDR1 SNHLY, CDR2 FYNNEI. The trim removed 4 bases at V and 6 bases at J, leaving 3 bases unmatched. This CDR3 spans 13 amino acids. CDR3 DNA, as far as it was read: TGTGCCAGCAGTGCCCGGGACAGGGATGGC. It yields the protein CASSARDRDG. The whole CDR3 sequence reads CASSARDRDGYTF.

For this clone: The read halts 3 residues ahead of the CDR3 end, with the missing end drawn from the germline J gene. This chain links TRBV7-3 with TRBJ1-5, with D possibly TRBD1 on 5 matching bases. The CDR3 runs to 13 residues. In germline, CDR1 is SGHTA, CDR2 FQGTGA. V lost 5 bases to trimming and J lost 7 bases, with 12 bases between them. CDR3 DNA, as far as it was read: TGTGCCAGCAGCCTCACTGAGGGGCAGCCC. Amino acids: CASSLTEGQP. In full, the CDR3 reads CASSLTEGQPQHF. Full variable domain (remainder filled in from reference TRBV7-3 and TRBJ1-5): GAGVSQTPSNKVTEKGKYVELRCDPISGHTALYWYRQSLGQGPEFLIYFQGTGAADDSGLPNDRFFAVRPEGSVSTLKIQRTERGDSAVYLCASSLTEGQPQHFGDGTRLSIL.

On this clone itself: The read comes to an end 3 residues before the CDR3 does, leaving the germline J gene to fill in the end. This rearrangement joins TRBV24-1 to TRBJ1-3; no definite D call. Germline V gene data show CDR1 as KGHDR and CDR2 as SFDVKD. Trimming stripped 7 bases from V and 4 bases from J, with 7 bases between. This CDR3 has 12 residues. The CDR3 sequence: CATSPGGNTIYF. CDR3 DNA (partial): TGTGCCACCAGCCCCGGGGGAAACACC.

On this clone: The observed sequence ends 3 residues before the CDR3 terminus, with the missing tail filled in from the germline J gene. The gene calls are TRBV20-1 and TRBJ2-3, with D possibly being TRBD2 (7 bases). The CDR3 consists of 14 residues. Germline-derived CDR1 and CDR2 are DFQATT and SNEGSKA (reference sequence). The CDR3 reads CSARKGGAQETQYF. The sequenced CDR3 bases are TGCAGTGCTAGAAAGGGGGGGGCTCAAGAGACG.